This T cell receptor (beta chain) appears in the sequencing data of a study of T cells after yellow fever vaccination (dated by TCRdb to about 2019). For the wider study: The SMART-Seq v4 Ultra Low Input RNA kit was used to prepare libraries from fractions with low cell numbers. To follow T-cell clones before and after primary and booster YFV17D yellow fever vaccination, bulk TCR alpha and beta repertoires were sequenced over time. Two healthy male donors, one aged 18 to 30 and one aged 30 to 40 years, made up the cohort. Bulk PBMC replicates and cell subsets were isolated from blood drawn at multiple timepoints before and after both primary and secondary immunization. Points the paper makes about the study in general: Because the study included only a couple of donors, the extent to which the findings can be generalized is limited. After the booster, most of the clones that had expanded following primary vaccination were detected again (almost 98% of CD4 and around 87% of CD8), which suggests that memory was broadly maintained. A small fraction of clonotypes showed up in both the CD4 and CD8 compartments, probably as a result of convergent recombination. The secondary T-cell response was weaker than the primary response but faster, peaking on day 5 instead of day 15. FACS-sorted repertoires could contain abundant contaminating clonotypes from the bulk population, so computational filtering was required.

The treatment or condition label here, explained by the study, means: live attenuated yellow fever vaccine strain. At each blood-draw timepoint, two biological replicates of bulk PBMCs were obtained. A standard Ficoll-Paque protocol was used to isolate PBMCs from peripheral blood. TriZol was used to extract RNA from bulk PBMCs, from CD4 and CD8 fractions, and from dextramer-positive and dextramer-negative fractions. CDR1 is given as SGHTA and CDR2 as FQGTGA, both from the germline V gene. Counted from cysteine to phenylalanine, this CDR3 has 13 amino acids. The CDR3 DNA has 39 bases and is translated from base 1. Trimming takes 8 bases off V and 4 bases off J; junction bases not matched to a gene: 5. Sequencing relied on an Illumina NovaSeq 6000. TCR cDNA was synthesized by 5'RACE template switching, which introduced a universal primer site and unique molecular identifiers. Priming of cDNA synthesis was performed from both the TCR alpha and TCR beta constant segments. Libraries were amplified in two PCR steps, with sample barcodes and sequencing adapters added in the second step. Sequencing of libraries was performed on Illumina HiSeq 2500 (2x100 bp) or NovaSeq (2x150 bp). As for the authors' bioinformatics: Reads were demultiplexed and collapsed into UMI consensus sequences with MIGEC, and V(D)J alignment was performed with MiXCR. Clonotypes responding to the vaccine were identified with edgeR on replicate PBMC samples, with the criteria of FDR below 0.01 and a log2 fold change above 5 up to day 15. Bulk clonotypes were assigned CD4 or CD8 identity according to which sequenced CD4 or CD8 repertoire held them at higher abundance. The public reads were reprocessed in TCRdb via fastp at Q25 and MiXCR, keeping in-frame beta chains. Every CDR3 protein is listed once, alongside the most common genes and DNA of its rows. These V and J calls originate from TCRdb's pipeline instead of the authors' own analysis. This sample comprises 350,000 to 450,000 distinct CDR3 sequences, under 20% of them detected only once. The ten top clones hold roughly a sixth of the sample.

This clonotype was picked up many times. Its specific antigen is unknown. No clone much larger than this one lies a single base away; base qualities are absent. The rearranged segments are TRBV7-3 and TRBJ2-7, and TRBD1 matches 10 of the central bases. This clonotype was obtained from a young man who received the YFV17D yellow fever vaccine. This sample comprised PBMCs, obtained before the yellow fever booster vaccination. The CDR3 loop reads CASSGTGEYEQYF. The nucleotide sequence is TGTGCCAGCTCCGGGACAGGGGAGTACGAGCAGTACTTC.